Listed below are T cell receptor beta chains from one sample, sequenced in a study of CXCR3-negative and CXCR3-positive naive CD8 T cells. After re-calling the 5' RACE reads, TCRdb lists one entry per CDR3 protein, DNA absent. This listing includes fewer than 10,000 distinct CDR3 sequences. The specimen sequenced was naive CXCR3- CD8+ T cells from blood. All receptors derive from a human donor in good health. Some clones in this sample may be carry-over from other donors' samples. The CDR3 runs from the conserved cysteine through the conserved F or W. The order of the fields is V gene, J gene, clone size, CDR3 protein. A clone size is listed for some rows: how often the clone was seen (once, few, many), or a class if it is expanded.

V: TRBV4-2
J: TRBJ2-7
size: NA
CDR3: CASSQAAGGKEQYF

V: TRBV12-3/TRBV12-4
J: TRBJ2-3
size: medium-sized
CDR3: CASSLTGGNTDTQYF

V: TRBV5-1
J: TRBJ2-7
size: NA
CDR3: CASSLGLGSSYEQYF

V: TRBV29-1
J: TRBJ2-7
size: NA
CDR3: CSVGIPSGEQYF

V: TRBV5-1
J: TRBJ2-7
size: NA
CDR3: CASSSVDSYEQYF

V: TRBV29-1
J: TRBJ2-2
size: NA
CDR3: CSVGLVGAGTGELFF

V: TRBV9
J: TRBJ2-2
size: NA
CDR3: CASSAWEVRAGELFF

V: TRBV29-1
J: TRBJ2-3
size: medium-sized
CDR3: CSVSPAATDTQYF

V: TRBV23-1
J: TRBJ2-7
size: NA
CDR3: CASSQSEKPKTKREQYF

V: TRBV29-1
J: TRBJ2-5
size: medium-sized
CDR3: CSVLPLNEGPQYF

V: TRBV5-1
J: TRBJ2-3
size: NA
CDR3: CASSHSGTDTQYF

V: TRBV6-6
J: TRBJ2-1
size: medium-sized
CDR3: CASSHTPGTGKTNEQFF

V: TRBV9
J: TRBJ1-5
size: NA
CDR3: CASSPDRDQPQHF

V: TRBV29-1
J: TRBJ2-1
size: medium-sized
CDR3: CSGGTDRGPYNEQFF

V: TRBV6-2/TRBV6-3
J: TRBJ2-5
size: NA
CDR3: CASSYGETQYF

V: TRBV5-1
J: TRBJ1-1
size: medium-sized
CDR3: CASSLLGRSRSFSEAFF

V: TRBV7-2
J: TRBJ2-3
size: NA
CDR3: CASSLGLAGGRDTQYF

V: TRBV29-1
J: TRBJ2-1
size: medium-sized
CDR3: CSVEGVFGTERNEQFF

V: TRBV4-1
J: TRBJ1-2
size: NA
CDR3: CASSFETSYGYTF

V: TRBV12-3/TRBV12-4
J: TRBJ2-2
size: medium-sized
CDR3: CASSFTLTGELFF

V: TRBV25-1
J: TRBJ2-1
size: NA
CDR3: CASSEYGGPLDEQFF

V: TRBV10-3
J: TRBJ2-2
size: NA
CDR3: CAISEVGQGVTGELFF

V: TRBV29-1
J: TRBJ1-2
size: medium-sized
CDR3: CSVVGNNYGYTF

V: TRBV29-1
J: TRBJ1-2
size: NA
CDR3: CSVEKTGNYGYTF

V: TRBV5-1
J: TRBJ2-1
size: medium-sized
CDR3: CASSLEWGDAYNEQFF

V: TRBV29-1
J: TRBJ2-1
size: NA
CDR3: CSVRQSYNEQFF

V: TRBV11-3
J: TRBJ2-3
size: medium-sized
CDR3: CASSLDREDTQYF

V: TRBV29-1
J: TRBJ2-3
size: medium-sized
CDR3: CSVVPAGDADTQYF

V: TRBV13
J: TRBJ2-3
size: NA
CDR3: CASSLADTQYF

V: TRBV4-1
J: TRBJ2-1
size: medium-sized
CDR3: CASSHLAGTYNEQFF

V: TRBV2
J: TRBJ2-1
size: medium-sized
CDR3: CASSGESTSYNEQFF

V: TRBV7-9
J: TRBJ1-1
size: medium-sized
CDR3: CASSSTRGRKTEAFF

V: TRBV20-1
J: TRBJ1-1
size: NA
CDR3: CSATGGGLVLNTEAFF

V: TRBV29-1
J: TRBJ2-5
size: NA
CDR3: CSVDVPGAGGGETQYF

V: TRBV29-1
J: TRBJ2-1
size: NA
CDR3: CSAGGAGDSYNEQFF

V: TRBV27
J: TRBJ2-7
size: NA
CDR3: CASSPGRPPYEQYF

V: TRBV20-1
J: TRBJ1-1
size: medium-sized
CDR3: CSASADRAYTEAFF

V: TRBV28
J: TRBJ1-3
size: NA
CDR3: CASSEPGTGSFISGNTIYF

V: TRBV4-2
J: TRBJ1-6
size: NA
CDR3: CASSTRGGGSPLHF

V: TRBV2
J: TRBJ2-1
size: NA
CDR3: CASTEYNEQFF

V: TRBV11-3
J: TRBJ2-5
size: NA
CDR3: CASSFYGVDIRTQYF

V: TRBV20-1
J: TRBJ2-3
size: NA
CDR3: CSARDTGADTQYF

V: TRBV5-4
J: TRBJ2-1
size: NA
CDR3: CATGLAGEVYNEQFF

V: TRBV7-9
J: TRBJ2-7
size: NA
CDR3: CALMGPGTGYEQYF

V: TRBV15
J: TRBJ1-5
size: NA
CDR3: CATSRLNQPQHF

V: TRBV29-1
J: TRBJ2-1
size: NA
CDR3: CSVQTSGRAFEQFF

V: TRBV2
J: TRBJ2-1
size: NA
CDR3: CASSHLAGAYNEQFF